Reported below is one TCR beta chain. Its antigen is not yet known. No base qualities exist here, and no much larger clone lies one base off it. From the cysteine up to the phenylalanine, the CDR3 has a length of 17 residues. Of all the DNA, just the CDR3 is kept, 51 bases in frame from base 1. Trimming removed 0 bases from V and 2 bases from J; the gene matches leave 5 bases unexplained. CDR1 and CDR2 are read off the germline V gene as SGDLS and YYNGEE. For sequencing of the TCRbeta CDR3 region, genomic DNA was extracted from the sorted cells. The immunoSEQ Assay was used to sequence the TCRbeta CDR3 regions. TCRdb stores this immuneACCESS table with in-frame sequences only. Part of the clones is absent; in the studies checked, under half of the shortfall reflects unresolved V genes, and no reason is known for the rest. The sample table contains nearly 85,000 clones; only one count was recorded for around four fifths of them. The biggest ten clones account for over 0.7% of the sample.

The data derive from a study of OX40 agonist ivuxolimab in advanced cancers. Regarding the research as a whole: Ivuxolimab, which targeted the costimulatory receptor OX40 (CD134), was an agonistic, fully human IgG2 monoclonal antibody. Of the roughly 52 dose-escalation patients, hepatocellular carcinoma was present in roughly 19, melanoma in around 15, renal cell carcinoma in 9 and head and neck cancer in 9. Partial responses were achieved by three dose-escalation patients, of whom one had hepatocellular carcinoma and two had cutaneous melanoma. The paper covers the monotherapy dose-escalation part of the phase I ivuxolimab trial, which included N of about 50 patients. In the dose-escalation cohort, nearly 85% of patients were male, and the mean age was approximately 60 years with a range of roughly 20 to 80. Patients were allowed to have had prior anti-PD-1, anti-PD-L1 or anti-CTLA-4 therapy, and approximately 40% of the dose-escalation patients had been treated with checkpoint inhibitors. Peripheral TCRbeta sequencing was intended to test whether TCR sequence diversity was altered and clonal T-cell expansion was caused by ivuxolimab. Intravenous ivuxolimab was administered to patients every 2 weeks at six dose levels: 0.01, 0.1, 0.3, 1.5, 3 and 10 mg/kg. General study outcomes and caveats: Low levels of normalized T-cell clonal expansion were also shown by some nonresponding patients. In the 0.1-3.0 mg/kg groups, partial responders were among the patients with the lowest normalized peripheral clonal expansion, particularly in CD8+ T cells. After ivuxolimab, more expanded clones were found on average in CD8+ T cells than in CD4+ T cells. Antigen specificity was not determined for the clonally expanded peripheral T cells. At doses of 0.1 to 3.0 mg/kg, clonal expansion of both CD4+ and CD8+ T cells in blood was seen between baseline and week 6.

The trial excluded patients who had a history of autoimmune disease or were on systemic immunosuppression. Peripheral blood for TCR sequencing was drawn from every dose cohort at baseline, at cycle 4 day 1 and at cycle 7 day 1. The samples were taken from a phase I, first-in-human, multicenter, open-label dose-escalation trial of ivuxolimab. Adults with locally advanced or metastatic melanoma, renal cell carcinoma, hepatocellular carcinoma or head and neck squamous cell carcinoma were enrolled in the trial. Before TCR sequencing, CD4+ T cells and CD8+ T cells from peripheral blood were sorted into separate populations.

The sequence is built from TRBV9 and TRBJ2-7, with 13 bases aligning to TRBD2. This clonotype was sampled from an adult with an advanced solid tumor such as melanoma, head and neck, liver or kidney cancer. The sequences come from CD4+ or CD8+ T cells sorted from blood, collected in a trial of the OX40 agonist ivuxolimab. The DNA reads TGTGCCAGCAGCGTAGCCCCGGGACTAGCGGGAACCTACGAGCAGTACTTC. Its protein product is CASSVAPGLAGTYEQYF.